These 10 T cell receptor beta chains originate from one sample sequenced in a study of T cells in tuberculosis. Time point here: new active TB diagnosis, blood taken before or within 7 days of starting treatment. Repertoires were generated with immunoSEQ multiplex PCR, while TCRdb's copy carries only in-frame clones and drops some. The repertoire has tens of thousands of clones, 87% of them found once; the top ten carry 5% to 5.5%. The input for sequencing was PBMCs, taken at tuberculosis diagnosis. The receptors derive from an adult with tuberculosis.

This clone ranks as medium-sized. The genes are TRBV7-9 and TRBJ2-7; 8 bases line up with TRBD2. The J segment lost 6 bases and the V segment lost 4 bases, leaving 8 bases of the junction unmatched. The CDR3 runs to 14 residues. Germline lookup yields CDR1 SEHNR and CDR2 FQNEAQ (reference sequence). This CDR3 is CASSSVLAGGEQYF. In DNA, the CDR3 is TGTGCCAGCAGCTCAGTACTGGCGGGGGGCGAGCAGTACTTC. The full variable domain, its missing parts supplied by reference TRBV7-9 and TRBJ2-7, is DTGVSQNPRHKITKRGQNVTFRCDPISEHNRLYWYRQTLGQGPEFLTYFQNEAQLEKSRLLSDRFSAERPKGSFSTLEIQRTEQGDSAMYLCASSSVLAGGEQYFGPGTRLTVT.

J is TRBJ2-1 and V is TRBV10-2; 7 nucleotides line up with TRBD1. Trimming cost V 5 bases and J 4 bases; bases outside gene matches: 11. The length of the CDR3 is 16 residues. CDR1 is WSHSY and CDR2 is SAAADI in the germline V gene. The CDR3: CASSRLPGQLYNEQFF. DNA for the CDR3: TGCGCCAGCAGTCGACTACCGGGACAGCTTTACAATGAGCAGTTCTTC.

The J gene is TRBJ2-2, the V gene TRBV28; 8 nucleotides line up with TRBD1. Trimming removed 6 bases from V and 11 bases from J; junction bases left unmatched: 8. The CDR3 is made up of 13 amino acids. The V gene's germline CDR1 is MDHEN and CDR2 SYDVKM. The CDR3 is CASRSQGARELFF. The DNA for the CDR3 is TGTGCCAGCAGATCTCAGGGGGCGCGAGAGCTGTTTTTT. Drawing the rest from reference TRBV28 and TRBJ2-2, the complete variable domain is DVKVTQSSRYLVKRTGEKVFLECVQDMDHENMFWYRQDPGLGLRLIYFSYDVKMKEKGDIPEGYSVSREKKERFSLILESASTNQTSMYLCASRSQGARELFFGEGSRLTVL.

This chain links TRBV7-2 with TRBJ1-6, with 8 positions matching TRBD1. The CDR3 contains 15 residues. V trimming: 1 base; J trimming: 10 bases; junction bases outside the gene matches: 6. CDR1 and CDR2 (germline): SGHTA, FQGNSA. CDR3 nucleotides: TGTGCCAGCAGCTTAGGTAGACAGGGGAGGTCACCCCTCCACTTT. This gives the protein CASSLGRQGRSPLHF.

The chain has TRBV25-1 and TRBJ1-4, with D maybe TRBD1 (6 bases). This CDR3 contains 14 residues. V was trimmed by 5 bases and J by 4 bases, leaving 11 bases between them. CDR1 is MGHDK, CDR2 SYGVNS, per germline. CDR3 sequence (DNA): TGTGCCAGCAGTAATCAGGGGCTTAATGAAAAACTGTTTTTT. This sequence encodes CASSNQGLNEKLFF.

The J gene is TRBJ2-1, the V gene TRBV6-4; 10 bases agree with TRBD2. CDR3 size: 15 residues. From germline, CDR1 is MRHNA and CDR2 SNTAGT. Germline trimming cut 2 bases from V and 3 bases from J; bases unmatched to any gene: 1. The CDR3 spells CASSDSGGVYNEQFF. CDR3 in DNA: TGTGCCAGCAGTGACAGCGGGGGGGTCTACAATGAGCAGTTCTTC.

The chain combines TRBV9 with TRBJ2-3; D perhaps matches TRBD2 (6 bases). Trimming stripped 1 base from V and 1 base from J, with 10 bases between. Looked up from germline, CDR1 is SGDLS and CDR2 is YYNGEE. The CDR3 length is 15 residues. For the CDR3, the DNA is TGTGCCAGCAGCGTATCTGGCGGGGGCACAGATACGCAGTATTTT. Its protein is CASSVSGGGTDTQYF.

The chain uses TRBV18 and TRBJ2-7, with TRBD1 identical over 9 bases. Per germline, CDR1 KGHSH and CDR2 LQKENI. With 3 bases clipped from V and 2 bases from J, the junction kept 2 bases outside the gene matches. This CDR3 spans 14 amino acids. DNA for the CDR3: TGTGCCAGCTCACCGCGGGACAGGGCCTACGAGCAGTACTTC. Amino acids: CASSPRDRAYEQYF. The variable domain in full, completed from reference TRBV18 and TRBJ2-7, reads NAGVMQNPRHLVRRRGQEARLRCSPMKGHSHVYWYRQLPEEGLKFMVYLQKENIIDESGMPKERFSAEFPKEGPSILRIQQVVRGDSAAYFCASSPRDRAYEQYFGPGTRLTVT.

The genes are TRBV12-5 and TRBJ1-3; TRBD1 is a possible D gene (5 bases). Germline V gene data show CDR1 as LGHNT and CDR2 as FRNRAP. There are 19 residues in the CDR3. Trimming removed 4 bases at V and 0 bases at J, with 22 bases between. The CDR3 sequence is CASGSPGKNTWSSGNTIYF. The CDR3 nucleotides read TGTGCTAGTGGTTCCCCAGGGAAAAATACTTGGAGCTCTGGAAACACCATATATTTT.

The CDR3 DNA follows: TGTGCCAGTAGTGTGACTAGCTCCTACGAGCAGTACTTC. Translating it yields CASSVTSSYEQYF. This chain links TRBV19 with TRBJ2-7; maybe TRBD2 (6 bases). Germline V gene lookup returns CDR1 LNHDA and CDR2 SQIVND (reference sequence). The CDR3 is 13 amino acids. V shed 5 bases and J shed 0 bases, with 8 bases lying between them.